This T cell receptor (beta chain) was documented in a study of T cell responses to AZD1222 COVID-19 vaccine. Study in general: Analyses pooled second doses at about 4 or about 12 weeks. Study-wide results and limits: The donors showed a predominance of white British ancestry and of females, with possible underestimation of clonal diversity. Baseline antibody screening turned up just a handful of seropositive AZD1222 recipients.

Using immunoSEQ multiplex PCR, the repertoire was profiled, and TCRdb retains in-frame clones only, with some absent. Found here are 85,000 to 120,000 clones, 85% to 90% of them singletons; the top ten hold 5% to 6%. The V segment lost 4 bases and the J segment 5 bases; nucleotides outside the gene matches: 17. The length of the CDR3 is 17 residues. Germline V gene sequence: CDR1 SGHVS, CDR2 FQNEAQ. A note on this clone: Its antigen is currently unknown.

The clonotype originates from an adult in good health. The source material was peripheral blood, sampled on day 0 of AZD1222 vaccination. The J gene is TRBJ2-7, the V gene TRBV7-8, with TRBD1 matching over 7 bases. The CDR3 nucleotides are TGTGCCAGCAGCTCAGGAACTTACAGGGGATGGAATGACGAGCAGTACTTC. Its protein product is CASSSGTYRGWNDEQYF.